One and the same sample provided the 27 T cell receptor beta chains below, sequenced in a study of graft-versus-host responses after intestinal transplantation. Profiled with immunoSEQ multiplex PCR; TCRdb holds only in-frame clones, not every one. The sample carries more than 4,000 clones, less than 90% recorded once. Intraepithelial lymphocytes and lamina propria lymphocytes were released through processing of graft tissue. Source: ileum tissue, taken 156 days after intestinal transplant. The receptors come from a human patient who received an intestinal transplant, so some T cells may come from the graft donor.

This chain joins TRBV18 and TRBJ1-5; a possible D gene is TRBD1 (5 bases). Trimming left V 2 bases short and J 6 bases short, with 8 bases between. CDR1 and CDR2 (germline): KGHSH, LQKENI. This CDR3 is built from 13 residues. In DNA form, the CDR3 reads TGTGCCAGCTCACCAGGGGCAGGTCAGCCCCAGCATTTT. This sequence encodes CASSPGAGQPQHF. Full variable domain (remainder filled in from reference TRBV18 and TRBJ1-5): NAGVMQNPRHLVRRRGQEARLRCSPMKGHSHVYWYRQLPEEGLKFMVYLQKENIIDESGMPKERFSAEFPKEGPSILRIQQVVRGDSAAYFCASSPGAGQPQHFGDGTRLSIL.

The genes are TRBV6-6 and TRBJ2-1; 10 nucleotides line up with TRBD1. The germline V gene has CDR1 MNHNY and CDR2 SVGAGI (reference sequence). Losses at the gene ends were 5 bases for V and 6 bases for J; bases not matched to a gene: 7. The CDR3 loop spans 15 amino acids. DNA of the CDR3: TGTGCCAGCAGTAACCGGGACAGGGGACCCAATGAGCAGTTCTTC. This gives the protein CASSNRDRGPNEQFF.

The chain carries TRBV15 and TRBJ1-5; 9 positions agree with TRBD1. There are 17 residues in the CDR3. The V gene's germline CDR1 is LNHNV and CDR2 YYDKDF (reference sequence). The J segment lost 4 bases and the V segment lost 2 bases, leaving 9 bases of the junction unmatched. The chain's CDR3 is CATSRKRPGQGNQPQHF. The CDR3, as DNA: TGTGCCACCAGCAGAAAACGTCCCGGACAGGGGAATCAGCCCCAGCATTTT. Full variable domain (remainder filled in from reference TRBV15 and TRBJ1-5): DAMVIQNPRYQVTQFGKPVTLSCSQTLNHNVMYWYQQKSSQAPKLLFHYYDKDFNNEADTPDNFQSRRPNTSFCFLDIRSPGLGDTAMYLCATSRKRPGQGNQPQHFGDGTRLSIL.

This chain uses TRBV10-2 with TRBJ2-7, with 11 nucleotides matching TRBD2. The CDR3 sequence is 15 residues long. Germline CDR1 is WSHSY and CDR2 is SAAADI. The ends lost 0 bases at V and 3 bases at J; junction bases unmatched: 1. The CDR3 bases are TGCGCCAGCAGTGAGTCCCTAGCGGGGGGCTACGAGCAGTACTTC. Translated, it gives CASSESLAGGYEQYF.

The chain has TRBV5-1 and TRBJ2-3; TRBD2 agrees at 16 bases. CDR3 length: 17 amino acids. Trimming at V came to 4 bases and at J to 6 bases, leaving 8 bases not matched to a gene. The germline V gene has CDR1 SGHRS and CDR2 YFSETQ. The CDR3 region has the DNA TGCGCCAGCAGCCGGGGACTAGCGGGAGGGCCGGGGGATACGCAGTATTTT. Protein product: CASSRGLAGGPGDTQYF.

Sample share makes this clone large. This sequence joins TRBV5-1 and TRBJ2-1; D unresolved. CDR1 and CDR2 from the germline V gene are SGHRS and YFSETQ. V lost 0 bases and J lost 2, with 6 bases in between. The CDR3 totals 14 residues. The CDR3 here is CASSLERTYNEQFF. The CDR3 coding sequence is TGCGCCAGCAGCTTGGAGCGCACCTACAATGAGCAGTTCTTC.

This chain joins TRBV28 and TRBJ1-2; 10 nucleotides match TRBD1. The CDR3 runs to 15 residues. V dropped 4 bases and J dropped 8; count of bases not matched to a gene: 10. Per germline, CDR1 MDHEN and CDR2 SYDVKM. The CDR3 loop is CASSSTPGTGAGYTF. The CDR3 bases are TGTGCCAGCAGTTCGACTCCCGGGACAGGGGCCGGCTACACCTTC.

The gene calls are TRBV11-3 and TRBJ2-5, with 11 bases aligning to TRBD1. The CDR3 contains 13 residues. Trimming took 11 bases from V and 1 from J; bases not matched to a gene: 3. CDR1 is SGHNT, CDR2 YENEEA, per germline. CDR3 loop: CASGQGGQETQYF. DNA for the CDR3: TGTGCCTCGGGACAGGGGGGCCAAGAGACCCAGTACTTC.

The V gene is TRBV30, the J gene TRBJ2-7, with D perhaps matching TRBD1 (6 bases). CDR3 length equals 15 residues. Germline assignment: CDR1 GTSNPN and CDR2 SVGIG (reference sequence). With 2 bases removed from V and 2 bases from J, the gap between germline ends came to 16 bases. The CDR3 reads CAWSSPDRHTYEQYF. In nucleotides, the CDR3 is TGTGCCTGGAGTTCACCAGACAGGCACACCTACGAGCAGTACTTC.

V gene TRBV29-1 combines with J gene TRBJ1-1, with 8 bases matching TRBD1. Germline CDR1 and CDR2: SQVTM and ANQGSEA. This CDR3 has 15 amino acids. V trimming: 7 bases; J trimming: 1 base; junction bases outside the gene matches: 11. CDR3 in amino acids: CSARSVGTGNTEAFF. As DNA, the CDR3 is TGCAGCGCCCGTTCGGTAGGGACAGGGAACACTGAAGCTTTCTTT. Supplemented by reference TRBV29-1 and TRBJ1-1, the full variable domain reads SAVISQKPSRDICQRGTSLTIQCQVDSQVTMMFWYRQQPGQSLTLIATANQGSEATYESGFVIDKFPISRPNLTFSTLTVSNMSPEDSSIYLCSARSVGTGNTEAFFGQGTRLTVV.

V gene TRBV7-8 combines with J gene TRBJ1-1, with D uncertain. The CDR3 is 15 residues long. Trimming pared 2 bases from V and 1 base from J, leaving 11 bases between. Germline CDR1 and CDR2: SGHVS and FQNEAQ. The CDR3 nucleotides read TGTGCCAGCAGCTTATCGGGTTTTTCGAACACTGAAGCTTTCTTT. Encoded protein: CASSLSGFSNTEAFF.

The rearrangement uses TRBV6-5 and TRBJ2-7; 7 bases map to TRBD2. The CDR3 is 15 amino acids. The V segment lost 6 bases and the J segment 7 bases; nucleotides outside the gene matches: 15. Germline CDR1 and CDR2: MNHEY and SVGAGI. The CDR3 DNA sequence: TGTGCCAGCAGGCATGTCCGGGACTACCGTGTAGAGCAGTACTTC. As protein: CASRHVRDYRVEQYF.

This sequence joins TRBV25-1 and TRBJ2-2; D gene uncertain. The CDR3 is 12 amino acids. V was clipped by 7 bases and J by 1 base, with 4 bases between them. Germline CDR1 reads MGHDK; CDR2 reads SYGVNS. CDR3 DNA sequence: TGTGCCAGCAAACAGAACACCGGGGAGCTGTTTTTT. Protein sequence: CASKQNTGELFF.

The genes are TRBV27 and TRBJ1-4; D is unresolved. The CDR3 totals 14 residues. Germline V gives CDR1 MNHEY, CDR2 SMNVEV (reference sequence). The V gene lost 0 bases and the J gene lost 4 bases, with 6 bases spanning the gap. The CDR3 DNA is TGTGCCAGCAGTTTATCGGGAATTAATGAAAAACTGTTTTTT. This translates into CASSLSGINEKLFF.

DNA for the CDR3: TGTGCCAGCAGTTTACGACTAGCGGCCAAAAACATTCAGTACTTC. Its protein product is CASSLRLAAKNIQYF. This sequence joins TRBV27 and TRBJ2-4, with 8 bases fitting TRBD2. The V gene's germline CDR1 is MNHEY and CDR2 SMNVEV (reference sequence). The CDR3 is made up of 15 amino acids. After removal of 2 bases from V and 1 base from J, the junction contained 1 base not matched to a gene.

The chain combines TRBV5-1 with TRBJ2-3, with D unresolved. Deletions cut 0 bases from V and 0 bases from J, with 8 bases between. The germline gives CDR1 SGHRS, CDR2 YFSETQ. This CDR3 spans 15 amino acids. DNA of the CDR3: TGCGCCAGCAGCTTGGTACCTCAGAGCACAGATACGCAGTATTTT. Amino acid sequence: CASSLVPQSTDTQYF. Full variable domain (outside the CDR3, taken from reference TRBV5-1 and TRBJ2-3): KAGVTQTPRYLIKTRGQQVTLSCSPISGHRSVSWYQQTPGQGLQFLFEYFSETQRNKGNFPGRFSGRQFSNSRSEMNVSTLELGDSALYLCASSLVPQSTDTQYFGPGTRLTVL.

V usage is TRBV7-2 and J usage is TRBJ1-1, with D unclear. Germline V lookup: CDR1 SGHTA, CDR2 FQGNSA. Trimming took 4 bases from V and 1 from J, leaving 10 bases between them. The CDR3 is 14 amino acids. CDR3 sequence (DNA): TGTGCCAGCAGCTCTAGGTGGGAGAACACTGAAGCTTTCTTT. Translated, it gives CASSSRWENTEAFF.

V usage is TRBV29-1 and J usage is TRBJ2-4, with 7 bases fitting TRBD2. This CDR3 contains 16 residues. Trimming removed 4 bases from V and 0 bases from J; junction bases left unmatched: 9. Looked up from germline, CDR1 is SQVTM and CDR2 is ANQGSEA. CDR3 in amino acids: CSVVGGKGLAKNIQYF. The DNA for the CDR3 is TGCAGCGTTGTGGGGGGGAAGGGGCTAGCCAAAAACATTCAGTACTTC.

This chain uses TRBV18 with TRBJ2-7; 10 nucleotides agree with TRBD1. The V and J ends lost 4 bases and 5 bases, in that order; junction bases with no gene match: 2. From germline, CDR1 is KGHSH and CDR2 LQKENI. CDR3 length: 13 amino acids. For the CDR3, the DNA is TGTGCCAGCTCACGGACAGGGGGAGACGAGCAGTACTTC. Its protein is CASSRTGGDEQYF.

By sample share, this clone is large (0.1 to 1%). The gene calls are TRBV6-4 and TRBJ2-2; D remains ambiguous. CDR3 size: 13 residues. The V gene's germline CDR1 is MRHNA and CDR2 SNTAGT. With 2 bases removed from V and 3 bases from J, the gap between germline ends came to 4 bases. CDR3 in DNA: TGTGCCAGCAGTGACCAGGACACCGGGGAGCTGTTTTTT. Translated, it gives CASSDQDTGELFF.

V gene TRBV4-1 combines with J gene TRBJ2-5; possible D gene TRBD2, 6 bases. The ends were cut back, 3 bases at V and 2 bases at J, with 10 bases in the middle. The CDR3 spans 14 residues. The V gene's germline CDR1 is MGHRA and CDR2 YSYEKL. CDR3 in amino acids: CASSQEGLQETQYF. In DNA, the CDR3 is TGCGCCAGCAGCCAGGAGGGACTGCAAGAGACCCAGTACTTC.

The rearrangement uses TRBV6-5 and TRBJ2-5; a weak D match, TRBD1 (6 bases). Germline V lookup: CDR1 MNHEY, CDR2 SVGAGI. This CDR3 is built from 14 residues. Between the trimmed V and J ends, which lost 4 bases and 5 bases, there was a span of 14 bases. The CDR3 loop is CASSFLSQGETQYF. The CDR3 coding sequence is TGTGCCAGCAGTTTCCTGTCCCAGGGGGAGACCCAGTACTTC.

V usage is TRBV21-1 and J usage is TRBJ1-5. TRBV21-1 is given as a pseudogene. The CDR3 is made up of 16 amino acids. The CDR3 region has the DNA TGTGCCAGCAGCAGTAGTAGAGGTAGTCGGACGGGTCCCCAGCATTTT. The encoded protein is CASSSSRGSRTGPQHF.

The rearrangement joins TRBV7-9 to TRBJ1-4; TRBD1 might be the D (5 bases). The V end lost 3 bases, the J end lost 7 bases, and 12 bases lay between the germline ends. CDR3 length: 14 amino acids. Germline loops: CDR1 SEHNR, CDR2 FQNEAQ (reference sequence). CDR3 amino acids: CASSFSGHVEKLFF. The CDR3 coding sequence is TGTGCCAGCAGCTTCTCCGGACATGTTGAAAAACTGTTTTTT.

This rearrangement joins TRBV15 to TRBJ1-1; unclear D gene. Germline V gene data show CDR1 as LNHNV and CDR2 as YYDKDF (reference sequence). V was pared by 0 bases and J by 8 bases, with 16 bases between. The CDR3 sequence is 15 residues long. CDR3 DNA: TGTGCCACCAGCAGAGATCCCCAAGGCAGTAGGGAAGCTTTCTTT. Protein sequence: CATSRDPQGSREAFF.

The table lists this clone with a count of one. The rearrangement uses TRBV25-1 and TRBJ2-5, with 10 bases aligning to TRBD1. The DNA end favors TRBJ2-7, so the J call may be wrong. This CDR3 contains 16 residues. CDR1 and CDR2 (germline): MGHDK, SYGVNS. The CDR3 sequence: CASSERPGTGVLEQYF. CDR3 sequence (DNA): TGTGCCAGCAGTGAAAGGCCCGGGACAGGGGTTCTCGAGCAGTACTTC.

The V gene is TRBV19, the J gene TRBJ2-1, with D hard to call. With 8 bases removed from V and 3 bases from J, the gap between germline ends came to 11 bases. CDR3 size: 13 residues. Germline V gene lookup returns CDR1 LNHDA and CDR2 SQIVND (reference sequence). CDR3 sequence: CASSLTLYNEQFF. The CDR3 nucleotides are TGTGCCAGTTCACTTACCCTCTACAATGAGCAGTTCTTC.